The present T cell receptor (beta chain) was sequenced within a study of T cell repertoires in cytomegalovirus infection. TCRdb passed the reads through MiXCR, listing each CDR3 protein once. The sample lists around 900,000 distinct CDR3 sequences, around a third seen once, with around an eighth in the top ten. This clonotype occurred a few times. As yet, its antigen is unknown. Trimming took off 1 base at V and 9 bases at J, with 18 bases between the two ends. Germline V gene data show CDR1 as DFQATT and CDR2 as SNEGSKA (reference sequence). The CDR3 is made up of 14 amino acids. J is TRBJ1-2 and V is TRBV20-1, with a possible D match to TRBD1 (5 bases). The clonotype was recovered from a human donor in good health (CMV status not recorded). Some clones in this sample may be carry-over from other donors' samples. The sample was cultured CD8+ T cells from PBMCs, taken from culture after CMV antigen stimulation. CDR3 nucleotide sequence: TGCAGTGCTAGAGGGGACGTCCTGGGTTTTAGCTACACCTTC. This gives the protein CSARGDVLGFSYTF.